The 5 T cell receptor beta chains reported below all come from one sample, sequenced in a study of blood T cell repertoires in COVID-19 (dated by TCRdb to about 2020). The protocol used for the library was the immunoSEQ multiplex PCR assay. Here the immuneACCESS table is served through TCRdb, limited to in-frame sequences with V and J called. Missing clones are a known gap in these copies; in checked studies unresolved V genes cover under half, and the rest lacks a known reason. The sample has about 250,000 clones on record, approximately 90% of them singletons. Jointly, the top ten make up approximately 2% of the sample. The sequenced material came from PBMCs or T cells enriched from blood (not recorded which). The receptors shown here come from a woman aged 18 to 35 who had recovered from COVID-19.

The chain employs TRBV7-8 and TRBJ2-7; possibly TRBD1 for D (5 bases). There are 11 residues in the CDR3. Trimming stripped 3 bases from V and 5 bases from J, with 5 bases between. Germline assignment: CDR1 SGHVS and CDR2 FQNEAQ. The chain's CDR3 is CASSFRDEQYF. The DNA of the CDR3 is TGTGCCAGCAGCTTCAGGGACGAGCAGTACTTC.

The V call is TRBV9, the J call TRBJ2-6, with 9 positions matching TRBD1. The V gene end was trimmed by 3 bases and the J gene end by 0 bases; junction bases not matched to a gene: 10. The CDR3 contains 19 residues. Germline loops: CDR1 SGDLS, CDR2 YYNGEE. CDR3 region: CASSAGMGTGISGANVLTF. CDR3 sequence (DNA): TGTGCCAGCAGCGCAGGTATGGGGACAGGGATCTCTGGGGCCAACGTCCTGACTTTC.

This clone was detected once. As DNA, the CDR3 is TGCAGCGTTCGGGCAGGGACAGATACGCAGTATTTT. Residues: CSVRAGTDTQYF. The rearrangement uses TRBV29-1 and TRBJ2-3; possibly TRBD1 for D (5 bases). CDR1 is SQVTM and CDR2 is ANQGSEA in the germline V gene. V was cut by 5 bases and J by 3 bases, with 9 bases left in between. There are 12 residues in the CDR3.

This clone appeared a single time. V gene TRBV7-9 combines with J gene TRBJ1-1, with 10 positions matching TRBD1. Germline trimming cut 5 bases from V and 3 bases from J; bases unmatched to any gene: 6. CDR1 is SEHNR, CDR2 FQNEAQ, per germline (reference sequence). The CDR3 is 15 amino acids. CDR3: CASSTTGGADTEAFF. As DNA, the CDR3 is TGTGCCAGCAGCACGACAGGGGGCGCCGACACTGAAGCTTTCTTT.

The chain has TRBV7-3 and TRBJ2-2; 9 positions match TRBD1. Unmatched junction bases numbered 9, after V lost 4 bases and J lost 3 bases. Looked up from germline, CDR1 is SGHTA and CDR2 is FQGTGA. The CDR3 loop spans 17 amino acids. This CDR3 is CASSSGWGTGHTGELFF. For the CDR3, the DNA is TGTGCCAGCAGCTCGGGCTGGGGGACAGGGCACACCGGGGAGCTGTTTTTT. The full variable domain, in which reference TRBV7-3 and TRBJ2-2 provide the parts outside the CDR3, is GAGVSQTPSNKVTEKGKYVELRCDPISGHTALYWYRQSLGQGPEFLIYFQGTGAADDSGLPNDRFFAVRPEGSVSTLKIQRTERGDSAVYLCASSSGWGTGHTGELFFGEGSRLTVL.